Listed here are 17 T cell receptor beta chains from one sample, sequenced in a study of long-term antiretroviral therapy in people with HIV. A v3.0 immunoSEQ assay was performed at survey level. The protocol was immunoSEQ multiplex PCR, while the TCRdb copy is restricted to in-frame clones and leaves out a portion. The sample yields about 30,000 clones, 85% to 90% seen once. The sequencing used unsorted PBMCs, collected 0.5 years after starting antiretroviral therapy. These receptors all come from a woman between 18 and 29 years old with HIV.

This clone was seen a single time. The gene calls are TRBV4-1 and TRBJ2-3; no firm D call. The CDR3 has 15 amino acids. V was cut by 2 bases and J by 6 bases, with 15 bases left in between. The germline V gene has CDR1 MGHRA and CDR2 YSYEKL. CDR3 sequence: CASSQSPRGTDTQYF. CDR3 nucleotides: TGCGCCAGCAGCCAATCGCCCCGAGGAACGGATACGCAGTATTTT.

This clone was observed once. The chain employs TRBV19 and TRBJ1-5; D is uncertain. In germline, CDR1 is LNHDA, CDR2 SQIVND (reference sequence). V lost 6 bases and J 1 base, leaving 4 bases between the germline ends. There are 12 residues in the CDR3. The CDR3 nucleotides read TGTGCCAGTAGCGGCAGCAATCAGCCCCAGCATTTT. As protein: CASSGSNQPQHF. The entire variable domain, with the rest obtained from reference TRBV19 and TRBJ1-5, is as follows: DGGITQSPKYLFRKEGQNVTLSCEQNLNHDAMYWYRQDPGQGLRLIYYSQIVNDFQKGDIAEGYSVSREKKESFPLTVTSAQKNPTAFYLCASSGSNQPQHFGDGTRLSIL.

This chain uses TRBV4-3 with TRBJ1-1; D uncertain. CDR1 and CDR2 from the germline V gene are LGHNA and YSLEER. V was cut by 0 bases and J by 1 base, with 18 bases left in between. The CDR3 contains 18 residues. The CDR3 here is CASSQDPLRQGENTEAFF. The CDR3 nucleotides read TGCGCCAGCAGCCAAGATCCTTTGAGGCAAGGAGAGAACACTGAAGCTTTCTTT.

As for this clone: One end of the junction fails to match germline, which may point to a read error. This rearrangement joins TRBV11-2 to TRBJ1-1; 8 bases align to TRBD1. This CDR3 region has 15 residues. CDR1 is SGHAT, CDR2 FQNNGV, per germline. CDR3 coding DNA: TGTGCCAGCAGCCTAGACAGGGGCCAGAACACTGAAGCTTTCTTT. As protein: CASSLDRGQNTEAFF. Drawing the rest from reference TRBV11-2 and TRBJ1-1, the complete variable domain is EAGVAQSPRYKIIEKRQSVAFWCNPISGHATLYWYQQILGQGPKLLIQFQNNGVVDDSQLPKDRFSAERLKGVDSTLKIQPAKLEDSAVYLCASSLDRGQNTEAFFGQGTRLTVV.

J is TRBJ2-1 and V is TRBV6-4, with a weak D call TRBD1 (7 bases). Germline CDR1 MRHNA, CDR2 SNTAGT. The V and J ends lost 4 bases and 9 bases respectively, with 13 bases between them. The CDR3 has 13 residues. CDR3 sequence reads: CASSGGGGFEQFF. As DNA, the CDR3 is TGTGCCAGCAGTGGTGGAGGGGGCTTTGAGCAGTTCTTC.

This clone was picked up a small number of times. As DNA, the CDR3 is TGCGCCAGCAGCTTCATGTCAGGGGCCTACGAGCAGTACTTC. Translating gives CASSFMSGAYEQYF. The genes are TRBV5-1 and TRBJ2-7, with a weak D call TRBD1 (6 bases). Trimming cost V 2 bases and J 2 bases, with 11 bases left between them. From germline, CDR1 is SGHRS and CDR2 YFSETQ. CDR3 length: 14 residues.

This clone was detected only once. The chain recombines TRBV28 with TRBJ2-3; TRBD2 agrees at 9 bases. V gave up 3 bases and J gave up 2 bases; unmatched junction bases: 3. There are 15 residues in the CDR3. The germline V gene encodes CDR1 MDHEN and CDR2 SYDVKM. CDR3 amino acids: CASSLLAGITDTQYF. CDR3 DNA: TGTGCCAGCAGTTTGCTAGCGGGGATCACAGATACGCAGTATTTT. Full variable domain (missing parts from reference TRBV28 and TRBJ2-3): DVKVTQSSRYLVKRTGEKVFLECVQDMDHENMFWYRQDPGLGLRLIYFSYDVKMKEKGDIPEGYSVSREKKERFSLILESASTNQTSMYLCASSLLAGITDTQYFGPGTRLTVL.

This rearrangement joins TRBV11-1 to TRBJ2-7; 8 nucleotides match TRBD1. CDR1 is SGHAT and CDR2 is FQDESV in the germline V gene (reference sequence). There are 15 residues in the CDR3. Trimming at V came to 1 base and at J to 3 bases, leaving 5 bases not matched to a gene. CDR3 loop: CASSLDRDRYYEQYF. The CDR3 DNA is TGTGCCAGCAGCTTAGACCGGGACAGGTACTACGAGCAGTACTTC.

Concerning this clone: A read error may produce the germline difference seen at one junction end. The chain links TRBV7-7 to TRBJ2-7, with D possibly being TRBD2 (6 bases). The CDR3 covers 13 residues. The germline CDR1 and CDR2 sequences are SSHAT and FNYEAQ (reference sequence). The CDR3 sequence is CASSFGLTYEQYF. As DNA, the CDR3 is TGTGCTAGCAGCTTCGGACTAACCTACGAGCAGTACTTC.

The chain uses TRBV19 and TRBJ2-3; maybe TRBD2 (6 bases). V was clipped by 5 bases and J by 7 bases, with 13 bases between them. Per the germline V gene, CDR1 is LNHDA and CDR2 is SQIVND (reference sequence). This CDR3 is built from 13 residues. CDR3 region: CASSSFSGYTQYF. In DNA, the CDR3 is TGTGCCAGTAGTTCCTTTAGCGGTTATACGCAGTATTTT. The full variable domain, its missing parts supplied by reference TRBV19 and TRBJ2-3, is DGGITQSPKYLFRKEGQNVTLSCEQNLNHDAMYWYRQDPGQGLRLIYYSQIVNDFQKGDIAEGYSVSREKKESFPLTVTSAQKNPTAFYLCASSSFSGYTQYFGPGTRLTVL.

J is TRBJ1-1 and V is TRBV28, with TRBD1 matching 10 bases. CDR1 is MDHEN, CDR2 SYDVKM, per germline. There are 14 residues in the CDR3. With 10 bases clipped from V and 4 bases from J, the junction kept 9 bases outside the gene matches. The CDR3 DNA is TGTGCCACCTTAAGCGGACAGGGGGGCACTGAAGCTTTCTTT. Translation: CATLSGQGGTEAFF.

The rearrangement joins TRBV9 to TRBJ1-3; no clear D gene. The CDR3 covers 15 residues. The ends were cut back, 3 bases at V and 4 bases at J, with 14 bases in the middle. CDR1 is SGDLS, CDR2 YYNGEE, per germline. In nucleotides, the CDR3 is TGTGCCAGCAGCGCCGGGGAGGACGTCGGAAACACCATATATTTT. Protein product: CASSAGEDVGNTIYF.

In DNA, the CDR3 is TGTGCCAGCAGCAAAGCCGGGAACACTGAAGCTTTCTTT. Translated, it gives CASSKAGNTEAFF. The chain uses TRBV27 and TRBJ1-1, with D uncertain. Germline V gene lookup returns CDR1 MNHEY and CDR2 SMNVEV (reference sequence). The CDR3 covers 13 residues. Trimming shortened V by 6 bases and J by 1 base, and 9 bases separated the two germline ends.

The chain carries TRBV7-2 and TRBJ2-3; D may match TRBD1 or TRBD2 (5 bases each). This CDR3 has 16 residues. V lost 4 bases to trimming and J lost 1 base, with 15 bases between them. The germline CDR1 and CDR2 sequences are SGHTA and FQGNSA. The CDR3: CASSSQGGFRTDTQYF. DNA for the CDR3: TGTGCCAGCAGCTCCCAGGGCGGGTTCCGCACAGATACGCAGTATTTT.

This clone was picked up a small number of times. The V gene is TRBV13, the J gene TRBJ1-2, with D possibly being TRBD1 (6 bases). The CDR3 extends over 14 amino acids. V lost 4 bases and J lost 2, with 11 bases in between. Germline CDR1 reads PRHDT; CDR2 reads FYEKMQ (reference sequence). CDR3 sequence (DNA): TGTGCCAGCAGCTCTCGGACAGACAACTATGGCTACACCTTC. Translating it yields CASSSRTDNYGYTF.

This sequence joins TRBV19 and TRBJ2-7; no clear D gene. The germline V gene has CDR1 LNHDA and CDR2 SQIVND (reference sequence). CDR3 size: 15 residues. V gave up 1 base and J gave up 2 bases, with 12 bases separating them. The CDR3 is CASSIVASPAYEQYF. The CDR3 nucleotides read TGTGCCAGTAGTATAGTAGCCTCGCCCGCCTACGAGCAGTACTTC.

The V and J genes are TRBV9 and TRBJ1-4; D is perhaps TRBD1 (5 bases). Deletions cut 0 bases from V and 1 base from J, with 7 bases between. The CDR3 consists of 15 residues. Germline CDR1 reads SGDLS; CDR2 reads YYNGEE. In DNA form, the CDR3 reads TGTGCCAGCAGCGTAGGCAGGGTAACTAATGAAAAACTGTTTTTT. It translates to CASSVGRVTNEKLFF.